This TCR beta chain comes out of a study of T cells in Graves' hyperthyroidism and ophthalmopathy. The study, taken as a whole, reports: Model predictions of ophthalmopathy came a median around 6.5 months before onset. Ophthalmopathy cases were set apart from stable hyperthyroidism by a 13 V-J model. Most expanded thyroid clonotypes above 0.001 also appeared in blood.

Diagnoses were established using clinical symptoms, serum thyroxine and TRAb, thyroid ultrasound and orbital computed tomography. On this clonotype itself: As yet, its antigen is unknown.

The TCR beta CDR3 regions underwent amplification using RNA transcripts as the source. The HTBI primer set served for first-round RT-PCR of the TCR CDR3. From the multiplex PCR reads, TCRdb called clonotypes with MiXCR, one entry per CDR3 protein. The sample carries hundreds of thousands of distinct CDR3 sequences, approximately 42% recorded once. The TCR comes from an adult man with Graves' disease, either hyperthyroidism or ophthalmopathy (not recorded which). Sample: peripheral blood or thyroid tissue (not recorded which).

The CDR3 DNA is TGTGCCAGCAGTGATGGGCGGGGGAGCAATCAGCCCCAGCATTTT. Translated, it gives CASSDGRGSNQPQHF. This chain joins TRBV2 and TRBJ1-5; D perhaps matches TRBD1 (5 bases). The CDR3 extends over 15 amino acids. The V end lost 3 bases, the J end lost 1 base, and 10 bases lay between the germline ends. CDR1 and CDR2 from the germline V gene are SNHLY and FYNNEI.